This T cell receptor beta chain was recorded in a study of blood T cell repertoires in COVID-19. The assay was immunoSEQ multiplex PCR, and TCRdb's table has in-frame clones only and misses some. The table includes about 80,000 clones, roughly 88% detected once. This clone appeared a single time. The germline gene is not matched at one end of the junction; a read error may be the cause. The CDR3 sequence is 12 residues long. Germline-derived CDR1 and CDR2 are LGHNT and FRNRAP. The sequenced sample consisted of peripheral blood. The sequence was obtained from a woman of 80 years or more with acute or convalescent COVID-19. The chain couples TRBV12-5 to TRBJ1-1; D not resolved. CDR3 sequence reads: CASGLELKEAFF. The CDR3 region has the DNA TGTGCTAGCGGTTTGGAACTAAAAGAAGCTTTCTTT.